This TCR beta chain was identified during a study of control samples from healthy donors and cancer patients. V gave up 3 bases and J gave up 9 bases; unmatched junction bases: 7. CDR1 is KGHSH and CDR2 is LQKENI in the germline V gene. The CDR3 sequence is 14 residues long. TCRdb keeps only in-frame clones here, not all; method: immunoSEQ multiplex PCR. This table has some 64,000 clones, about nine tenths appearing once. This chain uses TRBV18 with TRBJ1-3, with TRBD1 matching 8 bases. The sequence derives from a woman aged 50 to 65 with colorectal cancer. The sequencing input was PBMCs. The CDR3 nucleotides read TGTGCCAGCTCACCTAAGACAGGACAGGGCACCATATATTTT. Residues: CASSPKTGQGTIYF.